These 19 T cell receptor beta chains came from one sample sequenced in a study of T cells in Graves' hyperthyroidism and ophthalmopathy. From RNA transcripts, TCR beta CDR3 regions were amplified. HTBI primers were employed in a first-round RT-PCR of the TCR CDR3. TCRdb re-called the multiplex PCR reads through MiXCR, storing one row per CDR3 protein. The sample yields more than 350,000 distinct CDR3 sequences, approximately 14% seen once. Input material: blood. These receptors came from an older woman with Graves' ophthalmopathy.

J is TRBJ2-3 and V is TRBV4-1; the match to TRBD1 covers 9 bases. The germline CDR1 and CDR2 sequences are MGHRA and YSYEKL. Trimming removed 6 bases from V and 4 bases from J; junction bases left unmatched: 11. This CDR3 spans 16 amino acids. CDR3 DNA sequence: TGCGCCAGCAGGCACACCGGGACAGGGTCTCCAGATACGCAGTATTTT. It encodes CASRHTGTGSPDTQYF.

Remarks on this clonotype: One junction end does not reproduce the germline sequence, and a read error may be involved. The rearrangement uses TRBV4-1 and TRBJ1-6; D uncertain. The germline V gene encodes CDR1 MGHRA and CDR2 YSYEKL. The CDR3 has 14 amino acids. CDR3 bases: TGTGCCAGCAGCCAAGAAGTACGGAACTCACCCCTCCACTTT. Protein: CASSQEVRNSPLHF.

This clonotype has a handful of counts. The chain is built from TRBV28 and TRBJ1-5; 9 bases match TRBD1. CDR3 length: 13 residues. CDR1 is MDHEN and CDR2 is SYDVKM in the germline V gene. V gave up 7 bases and J gave up 6 bases; unmatched junction bases: 4. As DNA, the CDR3 is TGTGCCAGCACATGGGGACAGGGTCAGCCCCAGCATTTT. Its protein product is CASTWGQGQPQHF.

This clonotype occurred many times. The genes are TRBV12-3 or TRBV12-4 and TRBJ1-1, with TRBD1 matching over 7 bases. V lost 1 base to trimming and J lost 5 bases; unmatched junction nucleotides: 10. The CDR3 extends over 16 amino acids. The CDR3 DNA reads TGTGCCAGCAGTTTAGGGGCCCCAGGGGGAGGAACTGAAGCTTTCTTT. Its protein is CASSLGAPGGGTEAFF.

This clonotype was detected only a few times. V is TRBV6-1 and J is TRBJ1-4; TRBD1 matches at 7 bases. J gave up 2 bases and V 5 bases, and 2 bases lay outside the gene matches. The length of the CDR3 is 14 residues. Germline V gene data show CDR1 as MNHNS and CDR2 as SASEGT. The CDR3 loop is CASSPRGTNEKLFF. The CDR3 DNA reads TGTGCCAGCAGTCCCAGGGGGACTAATGAAAAACTGTTTTTT.

This clonotype appeared many times. The CDR3 is CASSSLAGSNEQFF. In DNA form, the CDR3 reads TGCGCCAGCAGCTCCTTAGCGGGGTCCAATGAGCAGTTCTTC. The V gene is TRBV5-1, the J gene TRBJ2-1, with 8 bases aligning to TRBD2. The CDR3 contains 14 residues. Trimming took 3 bases from V and 6 from J; bases not matched to a gene: 5. Per germline, CDR1 SGHRS and CDR2 YFSETQ.

The chain carries TRBV5-1 and TRBJ2-7; D is uncertain. This CDR3 is built from 13 residues. The V end was cut by 4 bases, the J end by 5 bases, with 13 bases between. CDR1 is SGHRS and CDR2 is YFSETQ in the germline V gene. The CDR3, as DNA: TGCGCCAGCAGCCCCTACCAACTGAACGAGCAGTACTTC. Its protein is CASSPYQLNEQYF.

This clonotype was observed many times. This chain connects TRBV7-3 to TRBJ2-1, with 9 bases that match TRBD2. Germline V CDR1 and CDR2: SGHTA, FQGTGA. This CDR3 is 15 amino acids long. Losses at the gene ends were 0 bases for V and 9 bases for J; bases not matched to a gene: 6. This CDR3 reads CASSLTGAGGGEQFF. The CDR3 region has the DNA TGTGCCAGCAGCTTAACGGGAGCGGGAGGCGGTGAGCAGTTCTTC.

This clonotype was seen only a few times. This rearrangement joins TRBV3-1 to TRBJ2-2; TRBD2 is a possible D gene (6 bases). Trimming removed 4 bases at V and 6 bases at J, with 12 bases between. The CDR3 runs 14 residues. CDR1 and CDR2 from the germline V gene are LGHDT and YNNKEL (reference sequence). In DNA form, the CDR3 reads TGTGCCAGCAGCCTGAAGCGGGCCCCCGGGGAGCTGTTTTTT. This codes for CASSLKRAPGELFF.

This clonotype appeared many times. The V gene is TRBV28, the J gene TRBJ1-3; D call uncertain. The CDR3 is 15 amino acids. CDR1 and CDR2 from the germline V gene are MDHEN and SYDVKM. V gave up 4 bases and J gave up 1 base, with 11 bases separating them. For the CDR3, the DNA is TGTGCCAGCAGTTCGCCCCCGTCTTCTGGAAACACCATATATTTT. Amino acid sequence: CASSSPPSSGNTIYF.

This clonotype was recorded many times. The chain is built from TRBV9 and TRBJ2-1, with 16 bases identical to TRBD2. J lost 0 bases, V lost 4 bases, and 4 bases had no gene match. CDR3 size: 18 residues. Germline V lookup: CDR1 SGDLS, CDR2 YYNGEE. The CDR3: CASSPGLAGGSSYNEQFF. CDR3 nucleotides: TGTGCCAGCAGCCCGGGACTAGCGGGGGGGAGCTCCTACAATGAGCAGTTCTTC. Filled out from reference TRBV9 and TRBJ2-1, the complete variable domain reads DSGVTQTPKHLITATGQRVTLRCSPRSGDLSVYWYQQSLDQGLQFLIQYYNGEERAKGNILERFSAQQFPDLHSELNLSSLELGDSALYFCASSPGLAGGSSYNEQFFGPGTRLTVL.

The chain carries TRBV28 and TRBJ2-1, with 15 nucleotides matching TRBD2. The CDR3 extends over 17 amino acids. V shed 5 bases, J shed 8 bases, and the junction held 10 bases outside the gene matches. Germline V lookup: CDR1 MDHEN, CDR2 SYDVKM. The CDR3 is CASSVYGGLAGGDEQFF. As DNA, the CDR3 is TGTGCCAGCAGTGTATACGGCGGACTAGCGGGGGGGGATGAGCAGTTCTTC.

This clonotype was found a few times. This chain joins TRBV28 and TRBJ1-3, with no clear D. The CDR3 consists of 14 residues. V was pared by 7 bases and J by 2 bases, with 12 bases between. In germline, CDR1 is MDHEN, CDR2 SYDVKM. CDR3 sequence: CASTSSRAGNTIYF. CDR3 sequence (DNA): TGTGCCAGCACTAGCTCGAGGGCTGGAAACACCATATATTTT. Based on the CDR3 plus reference TRBV28 and TRBJ1-3, the full variable domain is DVKVTQSSRYLVKRTGEKVFLECVQDMDHENMFWYRQDPGLGLRLIYFSYDVKMKEKGDIPEGYSVSREKKERFSLILESASTNQTSMYLCASTSSRAGNTIYFGEGSWLTVV.

On this clonotype: A read error is possible here, since a much larger clone lies one base away. The genes are TRBV20-1 and TRBJ2-5, with D possibly TRBD1 on 5 matching bases. The assigned J gene may be wrong: the sequence end matches TRBJ2-1 better. The CDR3 has 16 residues. From germline, CDR1 is DFQATT and CDR2 SNEGSKA (reference sequence). CDR3 protein: CSARDGQKRGQETQFF. CDR3 DNA sequence: TGCAGTGCTAGAGATGGCCAGAAAAGGGGCCAAGAGACCCAGTTCTTC.

This chain connects TRBV19 to TRBJ2-7; 14 bases agree with TRBD2. The CDR3 length is 14 residues. Germline values: CDR1 LNHDA, CDR2 SQIVND (reference sequence). Trimming removed 9 bases from V and 5 bases from J; junction bases left unmatched: 6. In DNA form, the CDR3 reads TGTGCCAGCGGGACTAGCGGGAGTCTCAACGAGCAGTACTTC. Its protein product is CASGTSGSLNEQYF.

Of note for this clonotype: This may stem from a read error, because a much larger clone lies one nucleotide away. The chain recombines TRBV10-2 with TRBJ2-3, with 10 bases aligning to TRBD1. Looked up from germline, CDR1 is WSHSY and CDR2 is SAAADI. This CDR3 region has 14 residues. CDR3 in DNA: TGCGCCAGCAACTTGGGACAGGGGAGCTCTACGCAGTGTTTT. It codes for CASNLGQGSSTQCF.

This rearrangement joins TRBV20-1 to TRBJ1-1; no reliable D call. Trimming shortened V by 0 bases and J by 7 bases, and 12 bases separated the two germline ends. Germline CDR1 reads DFQATT; CDR2 reads SNEGSKA (reference sequence). This CDR3 is 13 amino acids long. CDR3 sequence: CSARDQGLFEAFF. The DNA for the CDR3 is TGCAGTGCTAGAGATCAAGGGTTGTTTGAAGCTTTCTTT.

This clonotype was counted ten times or more. The genes are TRBV12-3 or TRBV12-4 and TRBJ2-4, with a possible D match to TRBD1 (6 bases). Trimming took 4 bases from V and 6 from J, leaving 13 bases between them. The CDR3 consists of 14 residues. For the CDR3, the DNA is TGTGCCAGCAGTTCCGGACAGAAAAGAAACATTCAGTACTTC. Amino acids: CASSSGQKRNIQYF.

The chain combines TRBV2 with TRBJ2-1, with TRBD2 matching over 14 bases. The length of the CDR3 is 15 residues. Trimming cost V 7 bases and J 9 bases; bases outside gene matches: 8. Germline assignment: CDR1 SNHLY and CDR2 FYNNEI. The CDR3 here is CASKEGTSGRGEQFF. DNA for the CDR3: TGTGCCAGCAAGGAGGGGACTAGCGGGAGAGGTGAGCAGTTCTTC.